This TCR beta chain was identified in a study of blood T cell repertoires in COVID-19. Study overall: Samples came from the United States, Italy and Spain, spanning acute and convalescent COVID-19. PBMCs, B-cell-depleted T cells, or T cells were the source of the cDNA or gDNA that made up the material.

Assay used: immunoSEQ multiplex PCR; TCRdb lists only in-frame clones, some missing. Found here are under 250,000 clones, 70% to 90% of them singletons; the top ten hold approximately 8%. The V gene's germline CDR1 is LGHDT and CDR2 YNNKEL (reference sequence). Trimming cost V 4 bases and J 6 bases, with 13 bases left between them. CDR3 size: 14 residues. Sequencing input: peripheral blood. J is TRBJ2-1 and V is TRBV3-1 (or the pseudogene TRBV3-2), with a tentative D call TRBD1 (5 bases). This receptor was identified in a woman in her 50s with active or convalescent COVID-19. DNA for the CDR3: TGTGCCAGCAGCCCGGAATTTAGGGGCAATGAGCAGTTCTTC. Protein sequence: CASSPEFRGNEQFF.